This TCR beta chain was recovered during a study of a mutant IDH1 vaccine in newly diagnosed glioma. Background on the study: Patients received vaccination from 4-6 weeks after radiotherapy alone, or with temozolomide cycles.

Whole-study results and caveats: Pseudoprogression seemed unrelated to changes in top peripheral T cell clonotypes.

Trimming left V 1 base short and J 4 bases short, with 13 bases between. The V gene's germline CDR1 is LGHNA and CDR2 YNFKEQ. The CDR3 is made up of 15 amino acids. Only in-frame clones appear in the TCRdb table, and some are missing; sequencing was by immunoSEQ multiplex PCR. This table holds 45,000 to 65,000 clones, 65% found once. Comments on this clone: Antigen: not known.

Time point defined: week 47, end of study. With topical imiquimod, each dose of the vaccine consisted of 300 ug of mutant IDH1 20-mer peptide. Patients were given eight vaccinations, scheduled in weeks 1, 3, 5, 7, 11, 15, 19 and 23. This receptor was obtained from a man in his forties or fifties with glioma. Some clones in this sample may be carry-over from other donors' samples. This specimen consisted of peripheral blood mononuclear cells (PBMCs), obtained from a glioma patient whose treatment included an IDH1 peptide vaccine. This rearrangement joins TRBV4-2 to TRBJ1-1; D might be TRBD1 (5 bases). The chain's CDR3 is CASSQGAGMSTEAFF. The CDR3 DNA reads as TGTGCCAGCAGCCAAGGGGCAGGGATGTCCACTGAAGCTTTCTTT.